The T cell receptor (beta chain) under discussion was sequenced for a study of T cells in Graves' hyperthyroidism and ophthalmopathy. TCR beta CDR3 regions were amplified from RNA. First-round RT-PCR targeting the TCR CDR3 was performed with the HTBI primer set. MiXCR, run by TCRdb on the multiplex PCR reads, gives a single entry per CDR3 protein. The table shows roughly 640,000 distinct CDR3 sequences, with approximately 16% occurring only once. Ophthalmopathy patients all had a Clinical Activity Score of at least 3, a NOSPECS grade of at least 4 and disease under 3 months old. This clonotype was seen repeatedly, ten times or more. Its antigen is unidentified. This CDR3 has 13 residues. V shed 5 bases and J 9 bases; nucleotides not matched to a gene: 4. Looked up from germline, CDR1 is LGHDT and CDR2 is YNNKEL (reference sequence). Study-wide findings and caveats: The model's output predicted ophthalmopathy at a median of around 6.9 months prior to onset.

The material sequenced was blood. The clonotype originates from a woman aged 40 to 50 with Graves' ophthalmopathy. The J gene is TRBJ1-6, the V gene TRBV3-1, with TRBD1 matching 7 bases. This CDR3 reads CASSDRDVSPLHF. The CDR3, as DNA: TGTGCCAGCAGCGACAGGGATGTTTCACCCCTCCACTTT.